The subject of this entry is one TCR beta chain. Sequencing was performed with immunoSEQ multiplex PCR; in TCRdb, only in-frame clones are kept and a portion is missing. Altogether about 58,000 clones are present, about 89% being singletons, with the ten largest covering approximately 0.45%. This sample was included in a study of T cell changes during pregnancy in multiple sclerosis. In germline, CDR1 is SGHAT, CDR2 FQDESV (reference sequence). Between the trimmed V and J ends, which lost 1 base and 1 base, there was a span of 4 bases. The CDR3 sequence is 14 residues long. The J gene is TRBJ2-2, the V gene TRBV11-1, with D hard to call. This clonotype originated in a female donor in good health, enrolled as a control in a pregnancy study. The starting material was CD4+ T cells from peripheral blood mononuclear cells, obtained after pregnancy. The CDR3 reads CASSLVRNTGELFF. In DNA, the CDR3 is TGTGCCAGCAGCTTAGTCAGGAACACCGGGGAGCTGTTTTTT.